Reported below is one TCR beta chain. What this receptor recognizes is not known. Base qualities are missing; no much larger clone stands one base away. From the germline V gene, CDR1 is MNHGY and CDR2 is SAAAGT. V is cut back by 6 bases and J by 1 base, with 6 bases in the junction unmatched. The CDR3 starts with the cysteine, ends with the phenylalanine, and has 16 residues. Of the read, only the CDR3 DNA is kept; its 48 bases are in frame from base 1. This entry comes from a study of sequential checkpoint blockade in melanoma (dated by TCRdb to between 2017 and 2020). Broadly, across the study: Patients were assigned by 1:1 randomization to either first-line nivolumab followed by ipilimumab (arm A) or ipilimumab followed by nivolumab (arm B). Maintenance nivolumab came after both trial sequences. DNA from roughly 90 melanoma tumor samples collected before treatment underwent TCRbeta immunosequencing. For 20 to 25 patients, matched tumor biopsies were obtained before treatment and at week 13, following single-agent nivolumab (arm A) or ipilimumab (arm B). Approximately 80% of the matched tumor biopsy pairs taken before and after treatment were from the same lesion. Findings and caveats that apply to the study as a whole: Achieving clinical benefit was about 30 times more likely for patients whose tumor T-cell fraction and clonality increased by week 13. Within-arm analyses of tumor T-cell fraction were constrained by small sample sizes and reduced statistical power. Tumor T-cell fraction and clonality correlated with PD-L1 staining and CD8+ T-cell counts but not with mutational load. In the nivolumab-first arm (arm A), pretreatment tumor TIL clonality was associated with response (P = .04). Larger, independent patient cohorts are needed to validate the response-prediction model that combines TCR metrics and mutation burden.

The treatment or condition tag for this specimen amounts to: randomized to nivolumab then ipilimumab (arm A) or the reverse (arm B). None of the trial patients had been given prior DNA-damaging chemotherapy. Samples were obtained from patients with melanoma enrolled in CheckMate 064, a randomized, open-label phase II trial of sequential checkpoint blockade. Tumor TCR sequencing used genomic DNA from formalin-fixed paraffin-embedded (FFPE) tissue samples. The immunoSEQ Assay was used to immunosequence TCRbeta CDR3 regions from genomic DNA. Genomic DNA was amplified by bias-controlled multiplex PCR before high-throughput sequencing. On the study's bioinformatics: To quantify the absolute abundance of each unique TCRbeta CDR3 region, the sequences were collapsed and filtered. Clonality, defined as 1 minus Pielou's evenness, was calculated using only productive rearrangements. Tumor T-cell fraction was calculated by normalizing TCRbeta template counts to usable DNA, which was estimated from several housekeeping genes. Clones with significantly greater frequencies in on-treatment versus baseline samples were identified using a previously published method. TCRdb re-hosts the immuneACCESS table, in-frame sequences only. Its copies lack some clones; in the studies checked, an unresolved V gene accounts for under half of them, and the cause for the rest is not known. For V, J and clone size, that table is used; D and trimming come from the DNA. The sample table lists a few thousand clones, roughly 40% of them with a count of one. The ten largest clones represent roughly 6.5% of the sample.

The chain uses TRBV6-8 and TRBJ1-1, and 12 junction bases match TRBD1. Sequenced here: tumor tissue (inferred from file names), sampled from a patient given nivolumab and ipilimumab in sequence. This sequence originates from a human donor with melanoma. The CDR3 reads as follows: CASRIPGQGANTEAFF. The nucleotides read TGTGCCAGCAGAATTCCGGGACAGGGGGCGAACACTGAAGCTTTCTTT.